There are many counts of the clone carrying this T cell receptor (beta chain). The antigen remains undetermined. The CDR3 contains 17 residues. Losses at the gene ends were 2 bases for V and 1 base for J; bases not matched to a gene: 9. Per the germline V gene, CDR1 is SGHAT and CDR2 is FQNNGV. It was uncontrolled infection, other autoimmune disease, pregnancy or lactation that excluded patients. There were TCR beta CDR3 regions amplified from RNA transcripts. HTBI primers were employed in a first-round RT-PCR of the TCR CDR3. A single record per CDR3 protein comes from TCRdb applying MiXCR to the multiplex PCR reads. The table records about 640,000 distinct CDR3 sequences, roughly 20% of them present only once. These data originate in a study of T cells in Graves' hyperthyroidism and ophthalmopathy. Study-level points and caveats: A median about 6 months before onset, the model predicted ophthalmopathy. Clonotypes that were expanded in thyroid above 0.001 mostly appeared in blood too.

The sample was blood. The receptor's source is a young man with Graves' ophthalmopathy. The genes are TRBV11-2 and TRBJ2-5, with TRBD1 identical over 8 bases. The CDR3 protein is CASSLLFRGRTQETQYF. In DNA form, the CDR3 reads TGTGCCAGCAGCTTACTCTTCAGGGGGCGAACCCAAGAGACCCAGTACTTC.